The rows below give T cell receptor beta chains drawn from one sample of a study of blood T cell repertoires in COVID-19. Here immunoSEQ multiplex PCR was the method, and the copy in TCRdb shows in-frame clones only, minus some. The table lists about 260,000 clones, roughly 88% of them singletons. Sequenced: peripheral blood. The receptors derive from a woman aged 65 to 85 with COVID-19, enrolled during active disease. Each CDR3 is given without its conserved first and last residue. A D gene is named only where the DNA matches it firmly. A clone size is listed for some rows: how often the clone was seen (once, few, many), or a class if it is expanded.

J,V,length,size,D,CDR3
TRBJ1-1,TRBV28,12,-,TRBD1,ASSLSGQGAEAF
TRBJ1-1,TRBV28,13,-,TRBD1,ASSLLDRDATEAF
TRBJ2-1,TRBV29-1,11,once,TRBD2,SGTRTSDNEQF
TRBJ2-7,TRBV5-1,12,-,TRBD1,ASSRGDRVGEQY
TRBJ2-4,TRBV6-5,14,-,TRBD2,ASSSTSGLGKNIQY
TRBJ2-2,TRBV3-1/TRBV3-2,15,-,TRBD2,ASSAVHGREGSGELF
TRBJ1-1,TRBV30,13,-,TRBD1,AWKRTGPLNTEAF
TRBJ2-7,TRBV7-3,13,-,TRBD2,ASSETSGAQYEQY
TRBJ1-4,TRBV21-1,13,-,-,ASSDTGNTNEKLF
TRBJ1-1,TRBV6-2/TRBV6-3,11,once,TRBD1,ASSPTFRGQAF
TRBJ2-1,TRBV27,13,-,TRBD1,ASSFRTGGHNEQF
TRBJ1-5,TRBV11-3,12,-,TRBD1,ASSSGTGTQPQH
TRBJ1-4,TRBV28,10,-,-,ASGAEEEKLF
TRBJ1-3,TRBV10-3,12,-,-,AISTAEGGNTIY
TRBJ1-4,TRBV28,12,-,TRBD1,ASSRTGPNEKLF
TRBJ2-7,TRBV10-1,14,once,-,ASSESRSASSYEQY
TRBJ1-5,TRBV19,11,-,-,ASSTTHRQPQH
TRBJ2-7,TRBV5-1,12,few,TRBD2,ASWTGTSNYEQY
TRBJ1-5,TRBV29-1,13,-,-,SVVIRQGPNQPQH
TRBJ1-6,TRBV6-2/TRBV6-3,11,-,-,ASSYWEGSPLH
TRBJ2-7,TRBV19,11,-,-,ASSGGILGGQY
TRBJ2-7,TRBV6-5,9,-,-,ASSRGYEQY
TRBJ1-2,TRBV30,13,-,-,AWSVILGTDYGYT
TRBJ2-2,TRBV14,11,-,-,ASLRGNTGELF
TRBJ1-1,TRBV6-5,12,-,-,ASSSRGGTTEAF
TRBJ2-1,TRBV6-5,14,-,TRBD2,ASSSSASGSYNEQF
TRBJ1-1,TRBV5-5,10,-,-,ASSGMNTEAF
TRBJ1-2,TRBV28,10,once,TRBD1,AGQGTSEGYT
TRBJ2-2,TRBV30,11,-,TRBD2,AWKREIIGELF
TRBJ2-3,TRBV4-2,12,-,-,ASRPGASTDTQY
TRBJ1-2,TRBV29-1,15,-,TRBD1,SVDTTGTGVLGYGYT
TRBJ2-1,TRBV19,16,-,TRBD2,ASSLQGGTSGPYNEQF
TRBJ2-2,TRBV10-3,15,-,TRBD2,ATEETSGRTNTGELF
TRBJ2-1,TRBV19,14,once,TRBD2,ASTRKRDFSYNEQF
TRBJ2-1,TRBV24-1,13,once,TRBD1,ATSETTGPRFEQF
TRBJ2-7,TRBV27,12,once,TRBD1,ASRTGGSTYEQY
TRBJ2-1,TRBV5-8,14,-,TRBD1,ASSSHRGRLMDEQF
TRBJ2-7,TRBV5-5,13,-,TRBD1,ASSSPGQGSYEQY
TRBJ1-4,TRBV2,13,-,-,ASSEEQGRNEKLF
TRBJ2-7,TRBV30,12,-,TRBD1,AWSVTGLKIEQY
TRBJ2-7,TRBV28,13,-,TRBD1,ASSESGTGSHEQY
TRBJ1-6,TRBV7-8,12,once,TRBD1,ASSLGTGFSPLH
TRBJ2-5,TRBV5-1,14,-,TRBD2,ASSFQAGARGETQY
TRBJ2-7,TRBV19,11,-,TRBD1,ASSTDRGHEQY
TRBJ2-7,TRBV3-1/TRBV3-2,10,-,-,ASSQISYEQY
TRBJ1-2,TRBV9,13,once,TRBD1,ASSVAWSGGYGYT
TRBJ2-7,TRBV24-1,12,-,-,ATSGSGTHYEQY
TRBJ1-5,TRBV3-1/TRBV3-2,13,-,TRBD1,ASSPGQGPNQPQH
TRBJ2-5,TRBV24-1,14,-,TRBD2,ATSDPIAGGGKTQY
TRBJ1-6,TRBV7-9,13,-,TRBD1,ASSFPTGTGSPLH
TRBJ1-6,TRBV4-2,14,-,-,ASSQVLRRDRSPLH
TRBJ1-5,TRBV18,12,-,-,ASSPQGEDQPQH
TRBJ2-7,TRBV5-1,12,-,-,ASSLASSGVEQY
TRBJ1-2,TRBV6-5,13,-,-,ASSYRPGGGYGYT
TRBJ1-5,TRBV29-1,13,-,TRBD1,SVEDWGQGNQPQH
TRBJ2-1,TRBV29-1,11,once,TRBD2,SVEEGRVREQF
TRBJ1-2,TRBV15,13,-,TRBD1,ATSGRDRGYYGYT